This passage covers 17 T cell receptor beta chains from one sample sequenced in a study of early T cells in non-severe SARS-CoV-2 infection. TCRdb processed the 5' RACE reads anew with MiXCR; each CDR3 protein has one entry. There are 50,000 to 70,000 distinct CDR3 sequences in the sample; more than 7.5% occur only once, and about 3.7% lies in the top ten. The sequencing input was whole blood. These receptors were collected from an adult who was a healthcare worker with PCR-confirmed SARS-CoV-2 infection or an uninfected control (not recorded which).

The chain has TRBV5-1 and TRBJ1-5; weak D call: TRBD1 (5 bases). Between the trimmed V and J ends, which lost 4 bases and 0 bases, there was a span of 11 bases. The CDR3 covers 15 residues. Germline V gives CDR1 SGHRS, CDR2 YFSETQ. CDR3 sequence reads: CASSRGDSSNQPQHF. CDR3 DNA: TGCGCCAGCAGCCGGGGGGACTCTAGCAATCAGCCCCAGCATTTT.

The sample holds many counts of this clonotype. V is TRBV28 and J is TRBJ2-3; TRBD2 agrees at 11 bases. Unmatched junction bases numbered 10, after V lost 5 bases and J lost 6 bases. CDR3 length equals 16 residues. Germline V lookup: CDR1 MDHEN, CDR2 SYDVKM. CDR3 protein: CASSGGLAVPGDTQYF. For the CDR3, the DNA is TGTGCCAGCAGTGGGGGACTAGCGGTCCCCGGGGATACGCAGTATTTT.

This clonotype was recorded many times. This chain uses TRBV20-1 with TRBJ2-3, with 14 nucleotides matching TRBD2. This CDR3 spans 17 amino acids. Germline V gene lookup returns CDR1 DFQATT and CDR2 SNEGSKA (reference sequence). Losses at the gene ends were 3 bases for V and 0 bases for J; bases not matched to a gene: 5. The CDR3 DNA reads TGCAGTGCTAGGGGGACTAGCGGGAGCGGGAGCACAGATACGCAGTATTTT. It encodes CSARGTSGSGSTDTQYF.

This clonotype was recorded a few times. The chain recombines TRBV5-1 with TRBJ2-7, with D uncertain. Trimming cost V 0 bases and J 6 bases, with 13 bases left between them. Germline V gene sequence: CDR1 SGHRS, CDR2 YFSETQ. This CDR3 is 14 amino acids long. This CDR3 reads CASSLDPQAVEQYF. The DNA of the CDR3 is TGCGCCAGCAGCTTGGACCCGCAGGCAGTCGAGCAGTACTTC.

This clonotype showed up many times. This chain uses TRBV5-8 with TRBJ1-1; D is unresolved. The CDR3 covers 13 residues. Between the trimmed V and J ends, which lost 6 bases and 4 bases, there was a span of 13 bases. CDR1 is SGHTS and CDR2 is YDEGEE in the germline V gene. The CDR3 DNA reads as TGTGCCAGCAATGAGGGTTTGAGCACTGAAGCTTTCTTT. The encoded protein is CASNEGLSTEAFF.

In this sample, this clonotype turned up many times. This rearrangement joins TRBV5-1 to TRBJ2-2, with 9 bases aligning to TRBD2. The germline gives CDR1 SGHRS, CDR2 YFSETQ. Trimming cost V 3 bases and J 1 base; bases outside gene matches: 13. CDR3 length equals 19 residues. The DNA for the CDR3 is TGCGCCAGCAGCTCACAACTCCAAGCAGCGGGAGGGAACACCGGGGAGCTGTTTTTT. It translates to CASSSQLQAAGGNTGELFF.

This chain uses TRBV11-2 with TRBJ2-3; either TRBD1 or TRBD2 may fit D (6 bases each). Germline V gene lookup returns CDR1 SGHAT and CDR2 FQNNGV. V was cut by 1 base and J by 0 bases, with 8 bases left in between. The CDR3 covers 15 residues. CDR3 DNA: TGTGCCAGCAGCTTAGGGGGGGCTAGCACAGATACGCAGTATTTT. It translates to CASSLGGASTDTQYF.

This clonotype was counted many times. The chain has TRBV20-1 and TRBJ2-5; 11 bases match TRBD2. Germline CDR1 reads DFQATT; CDR2 reads SNEGSKA (reference sequence). This CDR3 is built from 14 residues. The V and J ends lost 5 bases and 2 bases, in that order; junction bases with no gene match: 4. For the CDR3, the DNA is TGCAGTGCTCGTACTAGCGGGAGACAAGAGACCCAGTACTTC. It codes for CSARTSGRQETQYF.

This chain uses TRBV11-2 with TRBJ2-1; 7 bases are shared with TRBD1. Germline V gene lookup returns CDR1 SGHAT and CDR2 FQNNGV. J gave up 7 bases and V 1 base, and 4 bases lay outside the gene matches. The CDR3 has 14 amino acids. The CDR3 loop is CASSLATGLNEQFF. CDR3 bases: TGTGCCAGCAGCTTAGCGACAGGGTTGAATGAGCAGTTCTTC.

This clonotype was seen repeatedly, ten times or more. The chain recombines TRBV5-5 with TRBJ2-4; 11 bases map to TRBD2. V was clipped by 4 bases and J by 1 base; unmatched bases: 4. The germline V gene has CDR1 SGHKS and CDR2 YYEKEE (reference sequence). The CDR3 is made up of 16 amino acids. CDR3 DNA sequence: TGTGCCAGCAGCCTGCCTAGCGGGGGGGCCAAAAACATTCAGTACTTC. Protein product: CASSLPSGGAKNIQYF.

This clonotype was picked up many times. The CDR3 DNA is TGCAGTGCTAGAGATGTCGATCACGGTAATGAGCAGTTCTTC. Translated, it gives CSARDVDHGNEQFF. The rearrangement uses TRBV20-1 and TRBJ2-1; the D is unclear. V dropped 0 bases and J dropped 7 bases, with 13 bases sitting between them. The length of the CDR3 is 14 residues. Germline lookup yields CDR1 DFQATT and CDR2 SNEGSKA (reference sequence).

CDR3 DNA sequence: TGTGCCAGCAGTTCCACGGGGGCCGCGACTGGCGGGGAGCTGTTTTTT. It yields the protein CASSSTGAATGGELFF. The chain combines TRBV6-5 with TRBJ2-2; D tentatively fits TRBD1 or TRBD2 (6 bases each). The CDR3 is 16 amino acids. Germline loops: CDR1 MNHEY, CDR2 SVGAGI. V lost 4 bases, J lost 7 bases, and 19 bases lay in between.

The chain recombines TRBV28 with TRBJ2-7; TRBD2 might be the D (5 bases). CDR1 MDHEN and CDR2 SYDVKM come from the germline V gene. V was pared by 5 bases and J by 6 bases, with 14 bases between. The CDR3 runs 13 residues. CDR3 sequence (DNA): TGTGCCAGCAGTCCTGGAGAGGGCGGCGAGCAGTACTTC. It encodes CASSPGEGGEQYF.

This CDR3 reads CASSQVQGLGYNEQFF. CDR3 nucleotides: TGTGCCAGCAGCCAAGTGCAGGGGCTAGGGTACAATGAGCAGTTCTTC. V gene TRBV3-1 combines with J gene TRBJ2-1, with TRBD1 as a possible D gene (6 bases). This CDR3 contains 16 residues. Germline CDR1 and CDR2: LGHDT and YNNKEL (reference sequence). V lost 1 base to trimming and J lost 4 bases, with 14 bases between them.

Ten or more counts support this clonotype. The chain is built from TRBV20-1 and TRBJ2-2; 15 nucleotides line up with TRBD2. The CDR3 spans 16 residues. The germline CDR1 and CDR2 sequences are DFQATT and SNEGSKA (reference sequence). V lost 6 bases and J lost 7; bases outside the gene matches: 9. CDR3 bases: TGCAGTGCCGTAATACGGGGACTAGCGGGAGGCGGGGAGCTGTTTTTT. Translated, it gives CSAVIRGLAGGGELFF.

There are many counts of this clonotype. This sequence joins TRBV7-8 and TRBJ2-7; 8 positions agree with TRBD1. Germline loops: CDR1 SGHVS, CDR2 FQNEAQ. This CDR3 is built from 15 residues. The V segment lost 5 bases and the J segment 2 bases; nucleotides outside the gene matches: 8. CDR3 DNA: TGTGCCAGCAGCGCCCGACAGGGGCGTACCTACGAGCAGTACTTC. It is translated as CASSARQGRTYEQYF. Based on the CDR3 plus reference TRBV7-8 and TRBJ2-7, the full variable domain is GAGVSQSPRYKVAKRGQDVALRCDPISGHVSLFWYQQALGQGPEFLTYFQNEAQLDKSGLPSDRFFAERPEGSVSTLKIQRTQQEDSAVYLCASSARQGRTYEQYFGPGTRLTVT.

The table lists this clonotype with many counts. The chain links TRBV30 to TRBJ2-1; 7 nucleotides agree with TRBD1. V trimming: 1 base; J trimming: 5 bases; junction bases outside the gene matches: 5. The germline V gene encodes CDR1 GTSNPN and CDR2 SVGIG (reference sequence). This CDR3 spans 14 amino acids. For the CDR3, the DNA is TGTGCCTGGAGTGGGGGACAGCGAAACAATGAGCAGTTCTTC. Translated, it gives CAWSGGQRNNEQFF.